Following are 13 T cell receptor beta chains from one sample sequenced in a study of blood T cells in healthy people across ages. The second PCR ran about 6 to 12 cycles with a sample-barcoded 5' primer and J-beta primers. Using its own MiXCR run on the 5' RACE reads, TCRdb lists one record per CDR3 protein. The table shows hundreds of thousands of distinct CDR3 sequences, with around 32% occurring only once. Specimen: blood. The source is a woman of 80 years or more in good health.

There are many counts of this clonotype. The chain recombines TRBV27 with TRBJ2-1; D is uncertain. The ends were cut back, 2 bases at V and 7 bases at J, with 15 bases in the middle. The CDR3 extends over 15 amino acids. The germline CDR1 and CDR2 sequences are MNHEY and SMNVEV (reference sequence). The CDR3 bases are TGTGCCAGCAGTTTAATGTCGGTGGGAATGAATGAGCAGTTCTTC. Translation gives CASSLMSVGMNEQFF.

This clonotype was detected many times. The chain carries TRBV12-3 or TRBV12-4 and TRBJ2-7; weak D call: TRBD1 (5 bases). This CDR3 contains 14 residues. Trimming pared 1 base from V and 6 bases from J, leaving 13 bases between. This chain's CDR3 is CASSLGQGVFEQYF. In nucleotides, the CDR3 is TGTGCCAGCAGTTTAGGCCAGGGCGTATTCGAGCAGTACTTC.

The CDR3 region is CAWSRTAGQAFF. The CDR3 DNA is TGTGCCTGGAGCCGTACCGCGGGGCAAGCTTTCTTT. The gene calls are TRBV30 and TRBJ1-1, with TRBD1 as a possible D gene (5 bases). The CDR3 has 12 residues. CDR1 is GTSNPN and CDR2 is SVGIG in the germline V gene (reference sequence). The ends were cut back, 3 bases at V and 9 bases at J, with 14 bases in the middle.

The J gene is TRBJ1-1, the V gene TRBV5-1; D unclear. Trimming cost V 6 bases and J 3 bases, with 15 bases left between them. The CDR3 is 14 residues long. Germline loops: CDR1 SGHRS, CDR2 YFSETQ. This CDR3 is CASTPRAEDTEAFF. CDR3 DNA: TGCGCCAGCACCCCAAGGGCTGAGGACACTGAAGCTTTCTTT.

This clonotype occurred many times. The chain joins TRBV3-1 to TRBJ2-3; D is perhaps TRBD1 (6 bases). In germline, CDR1 is LGHDT, CDR2 YNNKEL (reference sequence). V lost 2 bases and J lost 3, with 9 bases in between. CDR3 size: 14 residues. The CDR3 nucleotides are TGTGCCAGCAGCCAAAACAGGGAAACAGATACGCAGTATTTT. This sequence encodes CASSQNRETDTQYF.

This clonotype was counted between two and nine times. The genes are TRBV7-2 and TRBJ2-2; TRBD2 is a possible D gene (7 bases). Trimming stripped 5 bases from V and 4 bases from J, with 17 bases between. This CDR3 is 16 amino acids long. Germline V gene sequence: CDR1 SGHTA, CDR2 FQGNSA. In DNA form, the CDR3 reads TGTGCCAGCAGCCTCCCGCGGGGGCAGGGCACCGGGGAGCTGTTTTTT. Protein product: CASSLPRGQGTGELFF.

This clonotype is a singleton in its sample. One base away lies a much larger clone, so this may be a sequencing read error. V gene TRBV6-1 combines with J gene TRBJ2-3; D not certain. Germline assignment: CDR1 MNHNS and CDR2 SASEGT. This CDR3 is 14 amino acids long. For the CDR3, the DNA is TGTGCCGGCAGTGCCGTCCACCAGCAGGATACGCAGTATTTT. It specifies CAGSAVHQQDTQYF.

This clonotype has only a few counts. Being one base from a much bigger clone, this may be a read error. The chain recombines TRBV20-1 with TRBJ2-1; weak D call: TRBD2 (5 bases). CDR3 length: 13 residues. V was trimmed by 0 bases and J by 8 bases, leaving 11 bases between them. Germline V lookup: CDR1 DFQATT, CDR2 SNEGSKA (reference sequence). The CDR3 is CSARDGSGYEQFF. CDR3 nucleotide sequence: TGCAGTGCTAGAGATGGGAGTGGTTATGAGCAGTTCTTC.

Concerning this clonotype: At one end, the junction sequence differs from germline, possibly due to a read error. The CDR3 reads CASSLISGGYGYIF. CDR3 nucleotide sequence: TGTGCCAGCAGCTTAATATCAGGGGGCTATGGCTACATCTTC. This chain links TRBV13 with TRBJ1-2; 8 positions match TRBD1. Germline V gene data show CDR1 as PRHDT and CDR2 as FYEKMQ (reference sequence). This CDR3 is 14 amino acids long.

Only a few counts were recorded for this clonotype. The chain links TRBV6-2 or TRBV6-3 to TRBJ1-1; D gene uncertain. Trimming took 2 bases from V and 10 from J, leaving 11 bases between them. The V gene's germline CDR1 is MNHEY and CDR2 SVGEGT. The length of the CDR3 is 12 residues. For the CDR3, the DNA is TGTGCCAGCAGTTACGTTTCTGGGGTAGCTTTCTTT. This gives the protein CASSYVSGVAFF.

This clonotype has a count of ten or more. The CDR3 sequence is CSARAPLAGGVTDTQYF. DNA for the CDR3: TGCAGTGCTAGAGCCCCTCTAGCGGGGGGGGTCACAGATACGCAGTATTTT. The rearrangement links TRBV20-1 to TRBJ2-3; 12 nucleotides line up with TRBD2. The CDR3 spans 17 residues. Trimming took 1 base from V and 2 from J; bases not matched to a gene: 7. CDR1 DFQATT and CDR2 SNEGSKA come from the germline V gene (reference sequence).

This clonotype was observed a few times. The rearrangement links TRBV7-6 to TRBJ1-4, with a tentative D call TRBD1 (6 bases). The length of the CDR3 is 15 residues. V lost 5 bases and J 2 bases, leaving 12 bases between the germline ends. From germline, CDR1 is SGHVS and CDR2 FNYEAQ. The CDR3 sequence: CASSAEGVTNEKLFF. The CDR3, as DNA: TGTGCCAGCAGCGCAGAGGGGGTGACTAATGAAAAACTGTTTTTT. The whole variable domain, remainder taken from reference TRBV7-6 and TRBJ1-4, is GAGVSQSPRYKVTKRGQDVALRCDPISGHVSLYWYRQALGQGPEFLTYFNYEAQQDKSGLPNDRFSAERPEGSISTLTIQRTEQRDSAMYRCASSAEGVTNEKLFFGSGTQLSVL.

A word on this clonotype: Given a much more abundant clone one base away, this may be a read error. The chain employs TRBV20-1 and TRBJ1-5, with 7 bases lining up with TRBD1. CDR1 and CDR2 (germline): DFQATT, SNEGSKA (reference sequence). J was trimmed by 7 bases and V by 3 bases; bases with no gene match: 9. The CDR3 contains 14 residues. CDR3 DNA: TGCAGTGCTAGGAGACAGGGCGGACGGCAGCCCCAGCATTTT. Translated: CSARRQGGRQPQHF.